The source of this T cell receptor beta chain is a study of blood T cell repertoires in COVID-19. Study summary: Sites across the United States, Italy and Spain contributed samples from acute and convalescent COVID-19.

CDR3 length: 14 amino acids. Germline CDR1 and CDR2: LNHDA and SQIVND (reference sequence). Trimming shortened V by 7 bases and J by 3 bases, and 13 bases separated the two germline ends. Participants came from some 23 US areas, aged roughly 18 to 89 years. Before being deemed recovered, Cohort 3 donors had two negative PCRs, clearance, or symptom resolution. Original processing notes: Estimation of nucleated cell counts was performed using reference gene primer amplification. Libraries were prepared by immunoSEQ multiplex PCR; TCRdb keeps only in-frame clonotypes and omits some of them. V and J calls and clone size are as listed in that table; D and trimming were resolved from the DNA. The sample has roughly 130,000 clones; about four fifths are singletons.

V gene TRBV19 combines with J gene TRBJ1-3; tentatively, D is TRBD1 (5 bases). Material: PBMCs or T cells enriched from blood (not recorded which). This receptor was taken from a man between 45 and 60 years old who had recovered from COVID-19. Written as DNA, the CDR3 is TGTGCCAGTACGAGCTACCAGGGTGGAAACACCATATATTTT. It specifies CASTSYQGGNTIYF.